A selection of T cell receptor beta chains follows, all from one sample in a study of CD8 T cells in ankylosing spondylitis. TCRdb re-called the 5' RACE reads with MiXCR, one entry per CDR3 protein. In the table there are some 130,000 distinct CDR3 sequences, roughly 8.8% of which are singletons. The material sequenced was synovial fluid, either unsorted or a sorted T cell fraction (not recorded which). The receptors come from a male donor with ankylosing spondylitis. The CDR3 runs from the conserved cysteine through the conserved F or W. Fields, in order: J gene, V gene, clone size, D gene, CDR3 protein, CDR3 DNA. A D gene is named only where the DNA matches it firmly. The size of a clone is reported for some rows only, either as once, few or many, or as a class for expanded clones.

>TRBJ2-7|TRBV5-1|few|.
CASSGAQPYEQYF
TGCGCCAGCAGCGGGGCACAGCCCTACGAGCAGTACTTC
>TRBJ1-6|TRBV5-5|many|.
CASQAGTKDSPLHF
TGTGCCAGCCAAGCCGGGACGAAGGATTCACCCCTCCACTTT
>TRBJ1-2|TRBV30|many|.
CAWSVRSGNYGYTF
TGTGCCTGGAGTGTACGATCTGGGAACTATGGCTACACCTTC
>TRBJ1-2|TRBV4-3|many|TRBD1
CASSQEPDRGLGNYGYTF
TGCGCCAGCAGCCAAGAACCGGACAGGGGGTTGGGAAACTATGGCTACACCTTC
>TRBJ1-2|TRBV7-9|many|TRBD1
CASSFLDREVGYTF
TGTGCCAGCAGTTTCCTGGACAGGGAGGTCGGCTACACCTTC
>TRBJ1-6|TRBV6-1|few|.
CASSDHRRGNSPLHF
TGTGCCAGCAGTGATCACCGACGAGGGAATTCACCCCTCCACTTT
>TRBJ1-2|TRBV24-1|few|.
CATSLKADRSRHYGYTF
TGTGCCACCAGCTTAAAGGCCGACAGGAGTCGGCACTATGGCTACACCTTC
>TRBJ1-1|TRBV4-3|.|TRBD1
CASSQDPRDRQAFF
TGCGCCAGCAGCCAAGACCCCCGGGACAGACAAGCTTTCTTT
>TRBJ2-1|TRBV7-2|many|.
CASSLILNEQFF
TGTGCCAGCAGCCTCATCTTAAATGAGCAGTTCTTC
>TRBJ2-6|TRBV7-9|.|.
CASSTGSGANVLTF
TGTGCCAGCAGCACAGGCTCAGGGGCCAACGTCCTGACTTTC
>TRBJ2-3|TRBV7-6|.|TRBD2
CASSLVANGGTDTQYF
TGTGCCAGCAGCTTAGTAGCAAACGGGGGGACAGATACGCAGTATTTT
>TRBJ2-7|TRBV20-1|.|.
CSAAPGTSPDEQYF
TGCAGTGCTGCTCCGGGGACCTCTCCTGACGAGCAGTACTTC
>TRBJ2-3|TRBV5-1|few|TRBD1
CASSPLTGEDTQYF
TGCGCCAGCAGCCCTCTGACAGGGGAAGATACGCAGTATTTT
>TRBJ1-1|TRBV10-3|many|.
CAISEGSADTEAFF
TGTGCCATCAGTGAAGGGTCCGCGGACACTGAAGCTTTCTTT
>TRBJ1-5|TRBV4-2|.|.
CASSQDLGGSNQPQHF
TGTGCCAGCAGCCAAGATCTGGGGGGCAGCAATCAGCCCCAGCATTTT
>TRBJ1-2|TRBV29-1|many|.
CSVARDTYGYTF
TGCAGCGTCGCAAGGGACACCTATGGCTACACCTTC
>TRBJ1-1|TRBV18|many|.
CASSSDMGPRTEAFF
TGTGCCAGCTCATCGGACATGGGACCGCGCACTGAAGCTTTCTTT
>TRBJ2-3|TRBV7-9|many|TRBD1
CASSYDRETDTQYF
TGTGCCAGCAGCTACGACAGGGAAACAGATACGCAGTATTTT
>TRBJ2-2|TRBV5-1|many|.
CASSAGPNTGELFF
TGCGCCAGCAGCGCGGGGCCTAACACCGGGGAGCTGTTTTTT
>TRBJ2-2|TRBV4-2|.|.
CASSQRGIGGELFF
TGTGCCAGCAGCCAACGGGGGATCGGAGGGGAGCTGTTTTTT
>TRBJ2-6|TRBV4-3|few|.
CASSQQGTGGANVLTF
TGCGCCAGCAGCCAACAGGGGACGGGTGGGGCCAACGTCCTGACTTTC
>TRBJ1-1|TRBV28|many|TRBD1
CASSPTTGAGNTEAFF
TGTGCCAGCAGTCCCACAACAGGGGCGGGAAACACTGAAGCTTTCTTT
>TRBJ1-6|TRBV3-1|medium-sized|.
CASSPRGDNSPLHF
TGTGCCAGCAGCCCCAGGGGCGATAATTCACCCCTCCACTTT